This T cell receptor (beta chain) derives from a study of Graves' ophthalmopathy and Graves' hyperthyroidism. Many counts were recorded for this clonotype. Amplification from RNA transcripts yielded the TCR beta CDR3 regions. The workflow started with a first-round RT-PCR run with HTBI primers and then moved on to a second-round multiplex PCR. TCRdb independently ran MiXCR on the multiplex PCR reads; one entry per CDR3 protein. The table has fewer than 600,000 distinct CDR3 sequences, under 15% seen once. V lost 0 bases and J 4 bases, leaving 7 bases between the germline ends. Germline V gene sequence: CDR1 MNHEY, CDR2 SVGAGI. This CDR3 comprises 13 residues.

This sequence joins TRBV6-5 and TRBJ2-7; D not resolved. The sample taken for sequencing was blood. This clonotype was sampled from a woman aged 30 to 39 with Graves' ophthalmopathy. Here the CDR3 DNA reads TGTGCCAGCAGTTACTCGTACGGATACGAGCAGTACTTC. The encoded protein is CASSYSYGYEQYF.